The entry below describes one T cell receptor (beta chain). The antigen it binds to is not known. The data originate from a study of CXCR3-negative and CXCR3-positive naive CD8 T cells (dated by TCRdb to the late 2010s). About the investigation overall: Some 150 million TRB reads were obtained in total, roughly 1.5 +/- 0.3 million reads per library. TRBV-TRBJ cluster analysis included naive subsets from a handful of donors and memory cells from 3 donors. Diversity and physicochemical repertoire analyses covered some eleven donors pooled from two independent experiments.

For every CD8+ T cell subset, 300,000 cells were flow-sorted straight into RLT lysis buffer, and each subset was sorted in triplicate. Naive CD8+ T cells were defined stringently as CD45RO-CCR7+CD27+CD95- to exclude memory contaminants. Standard density gradient centrifugation was used to isolate peripheral blood mononuclear cells from buffy coats. A FACSAria III was used to flow-sort naive CD8+ T cells into CXCR3-negative and CXCR3-positive populations. An RNeasy Mini Kit was used to extract total RNA from the sorted cells. TCRdb shows the sequencer as NextSeq 550. The Human TCR Profiling Kit (MiLaboratory) was used to make UMI-labeled 5' RACE TRB cDNA libraries. cDNA synthesis used the entire amount of extracted RNA, and PCR amplification then used the entire amount of cDNA produced. Libraries were prepared in parallel using an identical number of PCR cycles. As for how the authors treated the data: MIGEC and MiXCR extracted about 50,000 +/- 10,000 unique UMI-labeled TRB cDNA molecules per library, requiring at least two reads per UMI. On average, roughly 40,000 +/- 10,000 functional in-frame TRB CDR3 nucleotide clonotypes lacking stop codons were found per library. After downsampling to 5000 UMI-labeled TRB molecules per sample, diversity metrics such as normalized Shannon-Wiener and Chao1 were calculated in VDJtools. VDJtools computed clonotype-size-weighted physicochemical properties of the central five CDR3 residues: interaction energy, strength, volume and Kidera factor 4. The reads underwent TCRdb reprocessing, giving one record for each CDR3 protein sequence and no DNA. TCRdb assigned the V and J calls; the authors' analysis was not used. The sample has over 100,000 distinct CDR3 sequences on record. Jointly, the top ten make up approximately 0.29% of the sample.

For CDR1 and CDR2, the germline V gene (reference sequence) lists DFQATT and SNEGSKA. The CDR3 runs 18 amino acids, cysteine and phenylalanine included. No DNA sequence is on record. Paper-wide results and their limitations: Because surface CD5, which has been linked to self-reactivity in mice, was comparable between naive subsets, TCR interaction strength was also inferred from TRB CDR3 physicochemical properties. Similar TRBV-TRBJ usage was shown by naive CXCR3-negative and CXCR3-positive cells from the same donor, whereas distinct patterns were shown by memory cells. TRB CDR3s from CXCR3-positive naive cells showed higher hydrophobicity (lower Kidera factor 4), lower energy, and higher strength and volume indices than CXCR3-negative naive cells. Freshly isolated PBMCs were used for most assays because CXCR3 expression went down partially after cryopreservation. Both naive subsets had comparably high repertoire diversity, while memory CD8+ T cells had much lower repertoire diversity.

The rearranged chain carries TRBV20-1 and TRBJ1-5. Sequenced sample: naive CXCR3- CD8+ T cells from blood. In the paper's terms, the cell subset or site label means: CD45RO-CCR7+CD27+CD95- naive CD8+ T cells lacking CXCR3 (TNR3-). This sequence was found in a human donor in good health. Some clones in this sample may be carry-over from other donors' samples. The CDR3 is CSARGHNLGIYSNQPQHF.